This TCR beta chain appears in the sequencing data of a study of PD-L1 blockade in urothelial cancer. For the study at large: A median blood sample held 141,255 T cells and 80,000 or so unique TCRs.

Synthetic spike-ins, TCR analog templates, were added into each PCR. The protocol was immunoSEQ multiplex PCR, while the TCRdb copy is restricted to in-frame clones and leaves out a portion. The table shows about 120,000 clones, with more than 85% occurring only once. The time point here: peripheral blood 6 weeks after treatment start. Patients had locally advanced or metastatic urothelial carcinoma. The CDR3 has 14 residues. Trimming left V 2 bases short and J 4 bases short, with 8 bases between. CDR1 is LNHNV, CDR2 YYDKDF, per germline (reference sequence). This chain connects TRBV15 to TRBJ1-4; no reliable D call. This TCR was recovered from a man between 60 and 70 years old with urothelial cancer. This sample comprised PBMCs, obtained around atezolizumab (anti-PD-L1) treatment. The CDR3 bases are TGTGCCACCAGCAGATCCGGGGTTAATGAAAAACTGTTTTTT. It is translated as CATSRSGVNEKLFF.